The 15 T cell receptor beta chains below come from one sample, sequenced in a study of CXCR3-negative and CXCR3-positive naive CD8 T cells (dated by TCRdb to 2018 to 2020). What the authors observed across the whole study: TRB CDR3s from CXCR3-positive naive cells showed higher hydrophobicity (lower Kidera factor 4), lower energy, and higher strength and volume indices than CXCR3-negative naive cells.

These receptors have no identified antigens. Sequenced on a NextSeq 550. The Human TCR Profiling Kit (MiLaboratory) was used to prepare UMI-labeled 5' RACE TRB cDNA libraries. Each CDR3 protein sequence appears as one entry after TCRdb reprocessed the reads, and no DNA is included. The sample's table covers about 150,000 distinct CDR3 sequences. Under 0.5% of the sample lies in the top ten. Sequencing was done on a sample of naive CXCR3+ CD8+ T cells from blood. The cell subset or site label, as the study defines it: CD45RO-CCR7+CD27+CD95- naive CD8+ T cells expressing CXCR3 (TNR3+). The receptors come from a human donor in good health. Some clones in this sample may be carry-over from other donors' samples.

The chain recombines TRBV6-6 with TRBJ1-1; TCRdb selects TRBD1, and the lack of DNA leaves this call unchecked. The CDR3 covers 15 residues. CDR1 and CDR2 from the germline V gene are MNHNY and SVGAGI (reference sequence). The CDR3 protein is CASSYQDRGVSEAFF.

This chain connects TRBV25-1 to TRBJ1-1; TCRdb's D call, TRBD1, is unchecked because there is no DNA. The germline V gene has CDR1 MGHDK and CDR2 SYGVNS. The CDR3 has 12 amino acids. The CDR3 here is CASSEGGTEAFF.

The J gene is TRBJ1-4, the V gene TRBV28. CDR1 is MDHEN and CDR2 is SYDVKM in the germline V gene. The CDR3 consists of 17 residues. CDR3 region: CASSLGQRQLGDEKLFF.

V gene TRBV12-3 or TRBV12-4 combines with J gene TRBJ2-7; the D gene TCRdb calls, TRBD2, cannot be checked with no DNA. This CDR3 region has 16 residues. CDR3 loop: CASSFLLAGAYYEQYF.

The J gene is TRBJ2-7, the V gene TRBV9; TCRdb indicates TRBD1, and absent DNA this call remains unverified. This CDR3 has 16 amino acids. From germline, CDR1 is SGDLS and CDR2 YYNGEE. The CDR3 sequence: CASSVDEAPDGDEQYF.

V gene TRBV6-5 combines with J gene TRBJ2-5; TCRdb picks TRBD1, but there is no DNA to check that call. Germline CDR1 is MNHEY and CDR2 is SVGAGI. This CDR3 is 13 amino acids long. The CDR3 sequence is CASKGNFQETQYF.

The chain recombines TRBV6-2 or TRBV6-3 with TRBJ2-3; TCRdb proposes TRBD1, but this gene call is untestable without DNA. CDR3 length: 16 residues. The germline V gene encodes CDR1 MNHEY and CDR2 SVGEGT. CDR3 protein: CASSYSPGPSTDTQYF.

The CDR3 reads CASSPDRDPTDYEQYF. The chain combines TRBV7-9 with TRBJ2-7; with no DNA, the TCRdb D assignment of TRBD1 cannot be verified. This CDR3 is 16 amino acids long. The germline V gene has CDR1 SEHNR and CDR2 FQNEAQ (reference sequence).

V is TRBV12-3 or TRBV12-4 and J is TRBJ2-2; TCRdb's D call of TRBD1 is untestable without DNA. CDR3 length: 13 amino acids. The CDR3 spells CASSWGETGELFF.

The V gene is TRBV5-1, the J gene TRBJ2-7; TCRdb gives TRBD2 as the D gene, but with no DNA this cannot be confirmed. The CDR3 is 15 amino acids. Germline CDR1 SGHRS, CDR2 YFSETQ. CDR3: CASSLASGGSYEQYF.

CDR3 sequence: CASSFVGQRYNEQFF. The rearrangement links TRBV12-3 or TRBV12-4 to TRBJ2-1; TCRdb picks TRBD1, but there is no DNA to check that call. This CDR3 comprises 15 residues.

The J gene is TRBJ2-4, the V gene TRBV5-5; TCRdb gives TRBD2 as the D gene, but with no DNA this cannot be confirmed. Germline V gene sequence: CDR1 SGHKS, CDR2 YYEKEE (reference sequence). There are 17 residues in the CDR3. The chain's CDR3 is CASSSRSPRTAKNIQYF. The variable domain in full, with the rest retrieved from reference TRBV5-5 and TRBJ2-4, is DAGVTQSPTHLIKTRGQQVTLRCSPISGHKSVSWYQQVLGQGPQFIFQYYEKEERGRGNFPDRFSARQFPNYSSELNVNALLLGDSALYLCASSSRSPRTAKNIQYFGAGTRLSVL.

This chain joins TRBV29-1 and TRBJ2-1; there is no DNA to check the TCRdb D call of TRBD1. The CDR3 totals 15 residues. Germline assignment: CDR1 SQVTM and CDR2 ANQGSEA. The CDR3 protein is CSVEGQLSSYNEQFF.

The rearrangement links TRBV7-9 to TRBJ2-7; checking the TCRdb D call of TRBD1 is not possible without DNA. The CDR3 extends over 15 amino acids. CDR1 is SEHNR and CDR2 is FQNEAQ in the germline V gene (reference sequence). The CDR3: CASSAGTGGSYEQYF.

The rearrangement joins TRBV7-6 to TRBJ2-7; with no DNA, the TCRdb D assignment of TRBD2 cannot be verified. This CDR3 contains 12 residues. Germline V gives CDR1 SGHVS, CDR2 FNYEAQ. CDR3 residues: CASSGEGDEQYF.